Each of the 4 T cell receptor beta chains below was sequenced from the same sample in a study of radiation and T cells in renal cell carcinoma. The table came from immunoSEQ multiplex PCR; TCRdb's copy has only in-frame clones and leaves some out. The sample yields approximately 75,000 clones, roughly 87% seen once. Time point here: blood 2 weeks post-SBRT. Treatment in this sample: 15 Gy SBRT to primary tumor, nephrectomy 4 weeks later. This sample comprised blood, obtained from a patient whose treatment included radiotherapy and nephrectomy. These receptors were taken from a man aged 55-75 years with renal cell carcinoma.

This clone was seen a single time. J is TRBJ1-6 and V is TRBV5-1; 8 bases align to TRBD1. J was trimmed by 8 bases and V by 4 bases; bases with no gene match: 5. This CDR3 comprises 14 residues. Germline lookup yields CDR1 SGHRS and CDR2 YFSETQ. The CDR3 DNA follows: TGCGCCAGCAGCCTTGGACAGGGTGATTCACCCCTCCACTTT. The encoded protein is CASSLGQGDSPLHF.

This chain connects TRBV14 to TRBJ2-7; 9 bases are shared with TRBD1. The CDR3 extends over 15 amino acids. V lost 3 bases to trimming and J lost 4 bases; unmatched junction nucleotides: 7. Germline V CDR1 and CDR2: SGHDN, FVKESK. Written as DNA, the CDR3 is TGTGCCAGCAGCCAGTTGACAGGGGGACTATACGAGCAGTACTTC. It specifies CASSQLTGGLYEQYF.

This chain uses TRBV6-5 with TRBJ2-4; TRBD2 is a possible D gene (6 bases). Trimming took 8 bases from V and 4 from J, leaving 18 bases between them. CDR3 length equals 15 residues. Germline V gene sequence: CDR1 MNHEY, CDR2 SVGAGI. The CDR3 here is CASGGVRGGKNIQYF. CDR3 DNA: TGTGCCAGCGGAGGGGTGCGGGGTGGAAAAAACATTCAGTACTTC.

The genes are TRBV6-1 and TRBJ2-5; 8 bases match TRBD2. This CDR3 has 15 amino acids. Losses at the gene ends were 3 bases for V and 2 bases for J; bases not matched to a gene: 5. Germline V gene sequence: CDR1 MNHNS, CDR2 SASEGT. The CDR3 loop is CASSDSGIIQETQYF. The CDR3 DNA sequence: TGTGCCAGCAGTGATAGCGGGATAATACAAGAGACCCAGTACTTC.